This TCR beta chain was sequenced for a study of metastatic and nonmetastatic thyroid tumors. Study-wide background: The comparison covered peripheral blood and tumor or nodule tissue in malignant and benign thyroid patients.

Regarding the study as a whole: When malignant thyroid tumors were compared with benign nodules, TCR beta diversity was reportedly significantly higher in the malignant tumors. This held in both blood and tumor samples.

This clone showed up many times. Its antigen is not known. Patients underwent thyroid surgery, and none had received any treatment before it. The CDR3 extends over 16 amino acids. CDR1 and CDR2 (germline): SGHNT, YYREEE (reference sequence). Trimming took off 4 bases at V and 1 base at J, with 17 bases between the two ends. Authors' processing steps: Clinicopathological groups of papillary thyroid cancer showed CDR3 differences that were used to build a distant-metastasis classifier. TCRdb re-called the PCR reads via MiXCR. V and J calls and clone size were set by TCRdb, not the authors. The sample has over 15,000 clones, roughly 23% seen once.

This sequence was found in a female donor with papillary thyroid cancer or a benign thyroid nodule (not recorded which). Some clones in this sample may be carry-over from other donors' samples. The chain is built from TRBV5-4 and TRBJ1-1; D is possibly TRBD1 (5 bases). The sample consisted of tumor tissue. The CDR3 sequence: CASSLGTLRRNTEAFF. Written as DNA, the CDR3 is TGTGCCAGCAGCCTCGGGACTCTTAGGAGGAACACTGAAGCTTTCTTT.